This TCR beta chain was documented in a study of CD8+ T cells in alopecia areata. Overall study: Patients received oral tofacitinib, 5 to 10 mg twice daily, for moderate-to-severe alopecia areata.

Extracted from the samples, RNA was reverse transcribed into cDNA to serve as the sequencing template. Data came from immunoSEQ multiplex PCR; TCRdb stores just in-frame clones and leaves some out. The sample lists 7,500 to 10,000 clones, approximately 65% seen once, with about 15% in the top ten. CDR1 SGHTS and CDR2 YDEGEE come from the germline V gene. Trimming shortened V by 1 base and J by 3 bases, and 11 bases separated the two germline ends. The CDR3 length is 14 residues. Collected material from alopecia areata patients comprised lesional scalp punch biopsies and peripheral blood. As for this clone: Its target is not known.

General observations from the study: Scalp samples also contribute reads from the resident alphabeta T cells found in normal skin.

This sequence originates from a human donor with alopecia areata. V is TRBV5-8 and J is TRBJ2-7; tentative D call: TRBD1 (5 bases). Sequencing was done on a sample of skin. This chain's CDR3 is CASSLPGMIYEQYF. In DNA form, the CDR3 reads TGTGCCAGCAGCTTGCCAGGGATGATCTACGAGCAGTACTTC.